This is a list of T cell receptor beta chains from one sample in a study of blood T cell repertoires in COVID-19. Data came from immunoSEQ multiplex PCR; TCRdb stores just in-frame clones and leaves some out. The sample records some 94,000 clones, roughly 89% being singletons. The specimen sequenced was peripheral blood. The receptors were gathered from a man between 65 and 85 years old with active or convalescent COVID-19. Each CDR3 is given with its conserved first and last residue. D genes are given only for firm matches. Clone sizes are given selectively: once, few, many, or a class where the clone is expanded.

NA	TRBJ2-2	TRBV6-2/TRBV6-3	TRBD2	CASSSLGRDTGELFF	TGTGCCAGCAGTTCCCTAGGGAGGGACACCGGGGAGCTGTTTTTT
NA	TRBJ1-5	TRBV25-1	TRBD1	CASSGSGTGGNQPQHF	TGTGCCAGCAGTGGATCCGGGACAGGGGGCAATCAGCCCCAGCATTTT
NA	TRBJ2-5	TRBV5-6	TRBD2	CASSITGTSGYQETQYF	TGTGCCAGCAGCATTACCGGGACTAGCGGCTACCAAGAGACCCAGTACTTC
NA	TRBJ1-5	TRBV28	NA	CASSPGGDQPQHF	TGTGCCAGCAGCCCCGGGGGGGATCAGCCCCAGCATTTT
NA	TRBJ2-1	TRBV5-4	TRBD2	CASSRRTSGVNEQFF	TGTGCCAGCAGCCGCAGGACTAGCGGGGTCAATGAGCAGTTCTTC
NA	TRBJ1-1	TRBV5-6	NA	CASSPDSGRTHEAFF	TGTGCCAGCAGCCCGGACAGTGGCAGGACTCACGAAGCTTTCTTT
NA	TRBJ2-5	TRBV18	TRBD2	CASSSSGGQETQYF	TGTGCCAGCTCATCCTCGGGGGGCCAAGAGACCCAGTACTTC
NA	TRBJ2-5	TRBV19	TRBD2	CASGGEAGGETQYF	TGTGCCAGTGGAGGAGAGGCGGGGGGGGAGACCCAGTACTTC
NA	TRBJ1-2	TRBV4-1	NA	CASSQDLASYGYTF	TGCGCCAGCAGCCAAGATCTGGCAAGCTATGGCTACACCTTC
NA	TRBJ1-1	TRBV5-4	NA	CASSLSPGTLLPEAFF	TGTGCCAGCAGCTTGAGCCCCGGGACACTCCTCCCCGAAGCTTTCTTT
few	TRBJ2-1	TRBV7-7	TRBD1	CASSLDRAGEQFF	TGTGCTAGCAGCTTAGACAGGGCCGGTGAGCAGTTCTTC
NA	TRBJ1-2	TRBV5-4	NA	CASSLGGPGYTF	TGTGCCAGCAGCTTGGGGGGCCCTGGCTACACCTTC
NA	TRBJ2-7	TRBV6-5	NA	CASRPPGGTYEQYF	TGTGCCAGCAGGCCCCCCGGGGGTACCTACGAGCAGTACTTC
NA	TRBJ2-3	TRBV28	NA	CASSSPPGTPTTDTQYF	TGTGCCAGCAGTTCCCCCCCCGGGACACCGACCACAGATACGCAGTATTTT
NA	TRBJ2-1	TRBV5-1	NA	CASSRDLAGSEQFF	TGCGCCAGCAGTCGGGACCTCGCGGGGAGTGAGCAGTTCTTC
NA	TRBJ2-5	TRBV10-3	NA	CAISQGGGETQYF	TGTGCCATCAGTCAGGGGGGCGGTGAGACCCAGTACTTC
NA	TRBJ2-5	TRBV5-1	NA	CASREGDRETQYF	TGCGCCAGCAGAGAAGGGGATCGGGAGACCCAGTACTTC
few	TRBJ1-1	TRBV7-3	NA	CASSLNSRGNTEAFF	TGTGCCAGCAGCTTAAACTCTCGGGGAAACACTGAAGCTTTCTTT
NA	TRBJ1-2	TRBV5-1	NA	CASSLERRGIYGYTF	TGCGCCAGCAGCTTGGAGCGTAGGGGTATCTATGGCTACACCTTC
NA	TRBJ2-1	TRBV7-2	TRBD2	CASSPGLAPSYNEQFF	TGTGCCAGCAGCCCCGGACTAGCGCCCTCCTACAATGAGCAGTTCTTC
NA	TRBJ1-1	TRBV6-5	TRBD1	CASSPRTGLNTEAFF	TGTGCCAGCAGTCCTCGGACAGGGCTCAACACTGAAGCTTTCTTT
few	TRBJ1-4	TRBV30	TRBD1	CAWSEGQLSEKLFF	TGTGCCTGGAGTGAGGGACAGCTAAGTGAAAAACTGTTTTTT
NA	TRBJ2-7	TRBV18	NA	CASSPGLVTYEQYF	TGTGCCAGCTCACCAGGACTTGTTACCTACGAGCAGTACTTC
NA	TRBJ2-1	TRBV5-4	NA	CASSVGRYNEQFF	TGTGCCAGCAGCGTGGGTCGGTACAATGAGCAGTTCTTC
NA	TRBJ2-2	TRBV19	NA	CASSYGVQRGTGELFF	TGTGCCAGTAGTTACGGAGTTCAACGAGGCACCGGGGAGCTGTTTTTT
NA	TRBJ2-1	TRBV29-1	TRBD2	CSAVSRLAGGLNEQFF	TGCAGCGCCGTCTCCCGCTTAGCGGGGGGGCTCAATGAGCAGTTCTTC
NA	TRBJ1-1	TRBV12-3/TRBV12-4	NA	CASSLMGGTEAFF	TGTGCCAGCAGTTTAATGGGGGGGACTGAAGCTTTCTTT
NA	TRBJ2-3	TRBV27	TRBD2	CASSLTASGYTDTQYF	TGTGCCAGCAGTTTAACGGCTAGCGGATACACAGATACGCAGTATTTT
NA	TRBJ2-5	TRBV18	TRBD2	CASSPAGGGQETQYF	TGTGCCAGCTCACCCGCGGGAGGGGGTCAAGAGACCCAGTACTTC
once	TRBJ2-3	TRBV6-5	NA	CASKTAATDTQYF	TGTGCCAGCAAGACTGCCGCCACAGATACGCAGTATTTT
NA	TRBJ1-1	TRBV11-2	NA	CASSLVGQNTEAFF	TGTGCCAGCAGCTTAGTGGGACAAAACACTGAAGCTTTCTTT
NA	TRBJ1-1	TRBV3-1/TRBV3-2	TRBD1	CASSYRDRGVMNTEAFF	TGTGCCAGCAGCTACCGGGACAGGGGAGTCATGAACACTGAAGCTTTCTTT
NA	TRBJ2-1	TRBV5-4	TRBD2	CASSLTSGPYNEQFF	TGTGCCAGCAGCTTAACTAGCGGACCCTACAATGAGCAGTTCTTC
NA	TRBJ2-1	TRBV24-1	TRBD1	CATSGPGTGKNEQFF	TGTGCCACCAGTGGGCCCGGGACAGGGAAGAATGAGCAGTTCTTC
NA	TRBJ2-7	TRBV24-1	TRBD1	CATSDPGQGAYEQYF	TGTGCCACCAGTGACCCAGGACAGGGCGCCTACGAGCAGTACTTC
NA	TRBJ1-5	TRBV30	TRBD1	CAWGTGIRGQPQHF	TGTGCCTGGGGGACAGGGATAAGGGGTCAGCCCCAGCATTTT
NA	TRBJ1-2	TRBV5-4	TRBD1	CASSSNRGYGYTF	TGTGCCAGCAGTTCTAACAGGGGCTATGGCTACACCTTC
NA	TRBJ1-3	TRBV6-2/TRBV6-3	NA	CASSSAGIGNTIYF	TGTGCCAGCAGTTCGGCGGGGATCGGAAACACCATATATTTT
NA	TRBJ2-7	TRBV11-3	NA	CASSLVGGQYPYEQYF	TGTGCCAGCAGCTTAGTCGGGGGACAGTACCCCTACGAGCAGTACTTC
NA	TRBJ1-5	TRBV7-9	NA	CASGQSNQPQHF	TGTGCCAGCGGACAGAGCAATCAGCCCCAGCATTTT
NA	TRBJ2-2	TRBV6-5	NA	CASSYSPPGVGGELFF	TGTGCCAGCAGTTACTCGCCCCCAGGGGTCGGCGGGGAGCTGTTTTTT
NA	TRBJ1-4	TRBV7-9	TRBD1	CASSIDRGTTNEKLFF	TGTGCCAGCAGCATCGACAGGGGGACCACTAATGAAAAACTGTTTTTT